The clone carrying this T cell receptor beta chain was observed a single time. No antigen is known for it. This entry belongs to a study of cytomegalovirus exposure and HLA in healthy donors. The overall study: Drawn from HLA-typed donors, 80 million to 100 million unique TCRs were held in an early data release.

The CDR3 has 16 residues. J was trimmed by 5 bases and V by 4 bases; bases with no gene match: 7. The germline CDR1 and CDR2 sequences are SGHDN and FVKESK. General study results and limits: A missense variant in DCLRE1C was later tied to TCR beta V- and J-gene trimming.

This PCR relied on a set of 60 Vbeta primers and 13 Jbeta primers. Authors' analysis steps: Among the unique TCR beta chains that a later analysis counted, around 72 million in all, approximately 12 million were shared. TCRdb's table, derived via immunoSEQ multiplex PCR, lists solely in-frame clones and lacks some. V and J calls plus clone size are reproduced from that table; the DNA served to infer D and trimming. Of just over 200,000 clones listed, 70% to 85% are singletons. All donors participated as healthy donors of bone marrow. This chain uses TRBV14 with TRBJ2-3; 12 bases agree with TRBD2. This TCR was sampled from a man in his fifties or sixties in good health and CMV-seronegative. The source material was PBMCs. CDR3 amino acids: CASSPGLAGRRDTQYF. The CDR3 DNA reads as TGTGCCAGCAGCCCCGGACTAGCGGGGCGGAGAGATACGCAGTATTTT. Filled out from reference TRBV14 and TRBJ2-3, the complete variable domain reads EAGVTQFPSHSVIEKGQTVTLRCDPISGHDNLYWYRRVMGKEIKFLLHFVKESKQDESGMPNNRFLAERTGGTYSTLKVQPAELEDSGVYFCASSPGLAGRRDTQYFGPGTRLTVL.